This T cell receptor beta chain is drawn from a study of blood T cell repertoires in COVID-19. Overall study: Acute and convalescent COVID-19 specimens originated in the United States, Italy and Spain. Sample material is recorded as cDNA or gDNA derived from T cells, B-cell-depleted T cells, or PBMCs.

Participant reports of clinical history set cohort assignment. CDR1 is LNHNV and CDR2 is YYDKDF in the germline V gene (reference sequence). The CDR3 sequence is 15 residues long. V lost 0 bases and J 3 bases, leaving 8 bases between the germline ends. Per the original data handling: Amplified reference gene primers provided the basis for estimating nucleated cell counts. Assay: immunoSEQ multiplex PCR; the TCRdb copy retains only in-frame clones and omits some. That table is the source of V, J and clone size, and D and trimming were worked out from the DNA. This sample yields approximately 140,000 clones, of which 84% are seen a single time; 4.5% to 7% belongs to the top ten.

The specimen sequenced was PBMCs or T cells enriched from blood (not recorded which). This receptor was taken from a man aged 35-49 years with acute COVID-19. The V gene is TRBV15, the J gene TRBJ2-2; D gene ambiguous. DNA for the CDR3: TGTGCCACCAGCAGAGATGGCAGTGACACCGGGGAGCTGTTTTTT. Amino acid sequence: CATSRDGSDTGELFF. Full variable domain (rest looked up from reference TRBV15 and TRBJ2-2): DAMVIQNPRYQVTQFGKPVTLSCSQTLNHNVMYWYQQKSSQAPKLLFHYYDKDFNNEADTPDNFQSRRPNTSFCFLDIRSPGLGDTAMYLCATSRDGSDTGELFFGEGSRLTVL.